This paragraph reports one T cell receptor (beta chain). The antigen is not known. A library of TCRbeta sequences, prepared with unique molecular identifiers, was generated. TCRdb passed the PCR reads through MiXCR, listing each CDR3 protein once. The repertoire includes around 140,000 distinct CDR3 sequences, around 9% of them detected once, and 15% to 20% sits in the top ten. Germline CDR1 reads DFQATT; CDR2 reads SNEGSKA (reference sequence). Trimming removed 3 bases at V and 8 bases at J, with 20 bases between. The CDR3 extends over 15 amino acids. This entry comes from a study of T-cell reconstitution after alpha-beta-depleted transplantation in children. Points from the study as a whole: T-cell numbers and diversity one year post-transplant derived largely from freshly generated T cells. Day-60 TCRbeta diversity that was high in some patients was derived from surviving recipient T cells and thymic progenitors. Expanded clones from the graft, numbering several hundred, reportedly supplied alpha-beta T cells about two months after transplant.

Sequenced here: PBMCs, mostly from graft donor cells, sampled 180 days after TCRalphabeta/CD19-depleted stem cell transplant. This sequence was found in a female patient between 2 and 15 years old who had a stem cell transplant for congenital amegakaryocytic thrombocytopenia, so the T cells may come from the graft donor. The chain recombines TRBV20-1 with TRBJ1-3, with TRBD1 as a possible D gene (6 bases). The CDR3 sequence: CSASESGAPGDTIYF. The CDR3 DNA is TGCAGTGCTAGTGAATCGGGGGCACCCGGGGACACCATATATTTT.